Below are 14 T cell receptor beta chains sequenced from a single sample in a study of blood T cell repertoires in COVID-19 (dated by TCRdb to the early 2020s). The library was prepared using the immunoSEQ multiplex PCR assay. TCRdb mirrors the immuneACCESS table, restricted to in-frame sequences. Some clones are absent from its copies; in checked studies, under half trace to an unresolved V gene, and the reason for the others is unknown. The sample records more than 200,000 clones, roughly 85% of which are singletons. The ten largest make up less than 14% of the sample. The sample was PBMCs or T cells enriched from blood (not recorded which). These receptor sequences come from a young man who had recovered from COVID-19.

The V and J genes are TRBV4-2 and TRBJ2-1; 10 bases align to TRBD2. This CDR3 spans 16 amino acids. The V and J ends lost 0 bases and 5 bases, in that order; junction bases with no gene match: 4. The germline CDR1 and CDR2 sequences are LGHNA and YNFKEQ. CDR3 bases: TGTGCCAGCAGCCAAGAAGAGCTAGCGGGGGACAATGAGCAGTTCTTC. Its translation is CASSQEELAGDNEQFF.

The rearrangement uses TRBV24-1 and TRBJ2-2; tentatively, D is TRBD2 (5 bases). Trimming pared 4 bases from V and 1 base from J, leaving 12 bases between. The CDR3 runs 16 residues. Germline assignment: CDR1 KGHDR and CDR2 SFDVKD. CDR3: CATSDSGILNTGELFF. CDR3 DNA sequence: TGTGCCACCAGTGACTCCGGGATCTTGAACACCGGGGAGCTGTTTTTT.

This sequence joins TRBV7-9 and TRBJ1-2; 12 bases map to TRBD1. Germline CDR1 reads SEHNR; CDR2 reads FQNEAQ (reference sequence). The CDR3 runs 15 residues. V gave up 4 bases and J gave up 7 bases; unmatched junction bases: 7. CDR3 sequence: CASSYSGTGGTGYTF. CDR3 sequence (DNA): TGTGCCAGCAGCTATTCCGGGACAGGGGGCACTGGCTACACCTTC.

The CDR3 loop is CASSFRVTGELFF. DNA of the CDR3: TGTGCCAGCAGCTTTCGGGTTACCGGGGAGCTGTTTTTT. The rearrangement joins TRBV13 to TRBJ2-2, with D uncertain. Trimming pared 3 bases from V and 5 bases from J, leaving 7 bases between. CDR1 and CDR2 from the germline V gene are PRHDT and FYEKMQ (reference sequence). There are 13 residues in the CDR3.

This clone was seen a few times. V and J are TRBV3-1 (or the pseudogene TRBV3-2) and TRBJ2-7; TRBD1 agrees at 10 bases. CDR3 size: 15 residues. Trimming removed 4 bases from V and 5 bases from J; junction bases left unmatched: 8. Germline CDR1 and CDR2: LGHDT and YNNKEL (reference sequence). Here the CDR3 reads CASSPSGTGVHEQYF. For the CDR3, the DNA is TGTGCCAGCAGCCCATCCGGGACAGGGGTTCACGAGCAGTACTTC.

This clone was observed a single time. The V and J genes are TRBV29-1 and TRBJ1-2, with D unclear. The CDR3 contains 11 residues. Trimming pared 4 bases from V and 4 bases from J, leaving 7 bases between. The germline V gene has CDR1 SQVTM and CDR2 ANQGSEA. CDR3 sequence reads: CSVGLSYGYTF. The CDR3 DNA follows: TGCAGCGTTGGCCTCAGCTATGGCTACACCTTC.

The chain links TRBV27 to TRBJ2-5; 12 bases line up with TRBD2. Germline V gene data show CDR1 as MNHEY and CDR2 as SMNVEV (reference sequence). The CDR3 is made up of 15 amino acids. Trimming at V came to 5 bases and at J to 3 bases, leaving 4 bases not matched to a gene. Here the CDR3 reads CASSTWTSGKETQYF. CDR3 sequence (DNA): TGTGCCAGCAGTACATGGACTAGCGGGAAAGAGACCCAGTACTTC.

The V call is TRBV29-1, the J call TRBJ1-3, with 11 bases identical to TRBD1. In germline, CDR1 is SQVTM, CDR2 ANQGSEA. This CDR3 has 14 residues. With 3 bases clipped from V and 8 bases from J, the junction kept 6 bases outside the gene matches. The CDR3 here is CSVDGGTGGDTIYF. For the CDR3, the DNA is TGCAGCGTTGACGGCGGGACAGGGGGAGACACCATATATTTT.

The CDR3 DNA reads as TGTGCCAGCTCACCTTTAGCTGCGAACACTGAAGCTTTCTTT. The encoded protein is CASSPLAANTEAFF. The chain couples TRBV18 to TRBJ1-1, with D uncertain. V was clipped by 3 bases and J by 1 base, with 9 bases between them. Per the germline V gene, CDR1 is KGHSH and CDR2 is LQKENI. CDR3 length: 14 residues.

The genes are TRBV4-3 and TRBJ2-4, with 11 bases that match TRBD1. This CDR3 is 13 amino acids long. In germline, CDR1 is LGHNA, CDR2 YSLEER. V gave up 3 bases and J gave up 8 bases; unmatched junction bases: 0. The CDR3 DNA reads TGCGCCAGCAGCCAGGGACAGGGGGACATTCAGTACTTC. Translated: CASSQGQGDIQYF.

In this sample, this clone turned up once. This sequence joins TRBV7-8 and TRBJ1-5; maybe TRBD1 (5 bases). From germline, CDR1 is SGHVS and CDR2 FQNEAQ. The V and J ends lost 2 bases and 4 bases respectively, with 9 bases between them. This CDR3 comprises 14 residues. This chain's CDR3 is CASSLTDMNQPQHF. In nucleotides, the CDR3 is TGTGCCAGCAGCTTAACGGACATGAATCAGCCCCAGCATTTT.

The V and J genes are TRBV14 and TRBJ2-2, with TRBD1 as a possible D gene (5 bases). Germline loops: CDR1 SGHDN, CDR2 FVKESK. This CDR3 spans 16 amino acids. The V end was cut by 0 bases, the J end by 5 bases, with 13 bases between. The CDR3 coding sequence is TGTGCCAGCAGCCAAGAGGGTCTAGGACATACCGGGGAGCTGTTTTTT. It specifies CASSQEGLGHTGELFF.

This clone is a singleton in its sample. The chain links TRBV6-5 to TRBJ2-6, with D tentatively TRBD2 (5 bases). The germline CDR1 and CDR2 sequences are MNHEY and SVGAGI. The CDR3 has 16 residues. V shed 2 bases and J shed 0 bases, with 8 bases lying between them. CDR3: CASSYLGNSGANVLTF. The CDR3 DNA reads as TGTGCCAGCAGTTACCTCGGGAACTCTGGGGCCAACGTCCTGACTTTC.

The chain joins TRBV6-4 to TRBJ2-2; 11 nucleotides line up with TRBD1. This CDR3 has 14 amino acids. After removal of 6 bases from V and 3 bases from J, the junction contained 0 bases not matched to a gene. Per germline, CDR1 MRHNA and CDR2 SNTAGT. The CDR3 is CASRGQGDTGELFF. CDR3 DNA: TGTGCCAGCAGGGGACAGGGGGACACCGGGGAGCTGTTTTTT.